This TCR beta chain was found in a study of long-term antiretroviral therapy in people with HIV (dated by TCRdb to between 2020 and 2023). Looking at the study overall: The earliest samples were collected roughly a decade before the 2015 WHO recommendation for immediate ART, at a time when ART was usually postponed until CD4 counts fell. No cross-contamination during QIAcube processing turned up in test extractions that ran a monoclonal T-cell line alongside 33 polyclonal samples. A retrospective serial study tested whether changes in peripheral blood TRB repertoire composition and diversity were associated with ART initiation and durable HIV suppression. About 35% of the 30 participants with HIV were female. From some 33 adults with confirmed HIV infection, the cohort provided 192 cryopreserved PBMC samples, gathered serially across a mean of about six years (range 1-12).

The paper's findings and limits, for the study overall: No data were available on ART adherence, viral resistance or therapy changes, limiting inferences about post-ART repertoire changes. Narrower CDR3 length ranges were observed in HIV repertoires than in controls, and an antigen-experienced repertoire with only a slight naive shift after ART was suggested by the network structure. The repertoire was dominated across all time points by expanded TRB clones identified before ART initiation, although this dominance was seen to fluctuate and to decrease in many PLHIV after ART. Owing to limited PBMC availability, only the TCR beta chain was sequenced, without alpha chain pairing. A significant increase in TRB diversity was found to be associated with ART initiation, although TRB diversity was observed to remain significantly below that of transplant donor controls even after long-term ART. Samples dated from about 2004 to 2017, and the ART regimens used may be less effective than current ones. Because pre-ART samples had limited cell numbers, profiling was done on unsorted PBMC rather than on sorted CD4+ and CD8+ T cells.

Regarding this clone: What antigen it recognizes has not been identified. No much larger clone is present one base from it, and per-base qualities are unavailable.

Sequencing of the TRB variable region was done with the immunoSEQ hsTCRB v3.0 assay at survey level resolution. A depth of roughly 35,000-55,000 T-cell genomes per sample was targeted for TRB sequencing. Pooled TRB libraries were sequenced on an Illumina MiSeq with a v3 150-cycle kit. As for how the authors treated the data: Repertoire analysis ran in R within a reproducible Nextflow workflow covering QC, data transformation and analysis. LymphoSeq2, an R package for exploring AIRR-Seq data, was used to implement custom analyses. Four samples that yielded fewer than 5000 total TRB sequences were excluded, so that 200 or so HIV repertoires were analyzed. Among the roughly 180 retained HIV repertoires, some 60 were collected before ART initiation and more than 120 after ART initiation. Each repertoire was downsampled to 5000 TRB nucleotide sequences, and summary statistics were averaged across 100 downsampling iterations. TRB sequences were retained for analysis only if CDR3 regions of at least seven amino acids were present. A Shannon entropy-derived clonality score and the Gini coefficient were used to measure diversity. In the repertoire networks, any two of the top 5000 CDR3 amino acid sequences were linked whenever the two sequences differed by an edit distance of one. Antigen specificity groups and MHC restriction were predicted for TRB CDR3 amino acid sequences with GLIPH2. To flag known CMV, EBV, HIV or tissue antigen associations, CDR3 amino acid sequences were matched against VDJdb and McPAS-TCR. Pre-ART, post-ART and control groups were compared with Wilcoxon signed-rank tests and Holm-Bonferroni correction. Held by TCRdb, this immuneACCESS table contains in-frame sequences only and omits some clones. Under half of the omission traces to an unresolved V gene where checked; the cause of the rest is unknown. The DNA was the basis for D and trimming; V, J and clone size are from that table. Within this sample are tens of thousands of clones, with under 85% of them counted one time only. 11% of the sample is held by the ten biggest clonotypes.

Participants were included only if at least one PBMC sample before ART initiation and at least two post-ART samples were available. All participants with HIV were treated in the United States of America. Before DNA extraction, cryopreserved samples containing about 0.9-10 million PBMC were thawed and washed. At the time of the earliest PBMC sample for each participant with HIV, ages ranged from roughly 23 to 55 years. Each participant contributed PBMC samples from 1-4 timepoints before ART initiation and 2-8 timepoints after ART initiation, with a median of 7 samples. Serial HIV viral load, CD4+ T-cell count, ART history and demographic data were obtained for every participant. Genomic DNA was extracted from unsorted PBMC with a Qiagen kit on a QIAcube, processed in batches of 12 samples. Germline trimming: 10 bases from V, 3 bases from J; junction bases outside gene matches: 12. Via the germline V gene, CDR1 is MRHNA and CDR2 SNTAGT. Reading from cysteine to phenylalanine, the CDR3 counts 15 amino acids. CDR3 DNA is the only sequence kept; it has 45 bases, read in frame from the first base.

The sequencing here drew on unsorted PBMCs, taken 1.1 years before starting antiretroviral therapy. The chain links TRBV6-4 with TRBJ1-5, with 7 junctional bases fitting TRBD1. This receptor was identified in a woman between 40 and 55 years old with HIV. For the CDR3, the sequence is CAKHVGQGDNQPQHF. The bases read TGTGCCAAGCACGTAGGGCAGGGGGACAATCAGCCCCAGCATTTT.